These 20 T cell receptor beta chains came from one sample sequenced in a study of CD4 T cells in relation to SARS-CoV-2 and coronaviruses. The antigens these receptors bind are not known. TCRdb's copy holds only in-frame clones and misses some; the assay was immunoSEQ multiplex PCR. Of some 37,000 clones in the sample, around 80% were seen once. Sample: memory CD4+ T cells from PBMCs, cultured in vitro. Receptors were obtained from an adult with COVID-19.

The V call is TRBV19, the J call TRBJ2-1; 9 nucleotides agree with TRBD2. The CDR3 has 14 residues. V trimming: 3 bases; J trimming: 7 bases; junction bases outside the gene matches: 4. Germline loops: CDR1 LNHDA, CDR2 SQIVND (reference sequence). The CDR3 is CASSISGRGNEQFF. For the CDR3, the DNA is TGTGCCAGTAGTATTAGCGGGAGAGGGAATGAGCAGTTCTTC.

The chain carries TRBV5-1 and TRBJ1-1; 8 bases fit TRBD1. V shed 2 bases and J 4 bases; nucleotides not matched to a gene: 19. The germline V gene encodes CDR1 SGHRS and CDR2 YFSETQ. The CDR3 is 19 residues long. The CDR3 DNA sequence: TGCGCCAGCAGCTTTGGGGTCGGACAGGGCGATGTCCTGGCCACTGAAGCTTTCTTT. Translated, it gives CASSFGVGQGDVLATEAFF.

This sequence joins TRBV7-2 and TRBJ2-1, with 12 bases identical to TRBD2. CDR1 and CDR2 from the germline V gene are SGHTA and FQGNSA. This CDR3 spans 14 amino acids. The trim removed 3 bases at V and 13 bases at J, leaving 7 bases unmatched. CDR3 loop: CASSFASGRALQFF. The CDR3 bases are TGTGCCAGCAGCTTCGCTAGCGGGAGGGCCCTTCAGTTCTTC.

The rearrangement uses TRBV19 and TRBJ2-1; 7 bases fit TRBD2. Per the germline V gene, CDR1 is LNHDA and CDR2 is SQIVND (reference sequence). The CDR3 is made up of 15 amino acids. After removal of 4 bases from V and 1 base from J, the junction contained 4 bases not matched to a gene. This chain's CDR3 is CASSKGGSSYNEQFF. The CDR3 bases are TGTGCCAGTAGTAAAGGCGGGAGTTCCTACAATGAGCAGTTCTTC. The full variable domain, in which reference TRBV19 and TRBJ2-1 provide the parts outside the CDR3, is DGGITQSPKYLFRKEGQNVTLSCEQNLNHDAMYWYRQDPGQGLRLIYYSQIVNDFQKGDIAEGYSVSREKKESFPLTVTSAQKNPTAFYLCASSKGGSSYNEQFFGPGTRLTVL.

The chain is built from TRBV5-1 and TRBJ2-3, with D perhaps TRBD1 (6 bases). The CDR3 has 15 residues. Germline V gene lookup returns CDR1 SGHRS and CDR2 YFSETQ. V was cut by 3 bases and J by 2 bases, with 13 bases left in between. CDR3 residues: CASSSGQPNTDTQYF. DNA for the CDR3: TGCGCCAGCAGCTCAGGACAGCCAAACACAGATACGCAGTATTTT.

CDR3 region: CASSLQGMSSGANVLTF. In nucleotides, the CDR3 is TGTGCCAGCAGCTTGCAGGGAATGAGCTCTGGGGCCAACGTCCTGACTTTC. The V call is TRBV5-4, the J call TRBJ2-6; TRBD1 is a possible D gene (5 bases). V lost 1 base to trimming and J lost 0 bases, with 11 bases between them. CDR1 SGHNT and CDR2 YYREEE come from the germline V gene (reference sequence). This CDR3 is built from 17 residues.

This clone was observed once. The V gene is TRBV3-1 (or the pseudogene TRBV3-2), the J gene TRBJ2-1; no firm D call. The V end was cut by 5 bases, the J end by 3 bases, with 8 bases between. Looked up from germline, CDR1 is LGHDT and CDR2 is YNNKEL (reference sequence). This CDR3 region has 13 residues. The CDR3 sequence: CASSRARYNEQFF. CDR3 DNA sequence: TGTGCCAGCAGCAGGGCTCGCTACAATGAGCAGTTCTTC.

The J gene is TRBJ2-7, the V gene TRBV6-5; 7 nucleotides align to TRBD1. The CDR3 is made up of 14 amino acids. V lost 6 bases and J lost 6; bases outside the gene matches: 11. Germline CDR1 reads MNHEY; CDR2 reads SVGAGI. The CDR3 reads CASRTTGRRGEQYF. The CDR3, as DNA: TGTGCCAGCAGGACGACAGGGAGAAGGGGCGAGCAGTACTTC.

This chain uses TRBV7-2 with TRBJ2-5; D not resolved. Per the germline V gene, CDR1 is SGHTA and CDR2 is FQGNSA. The CDR3 runs 13 residues. Trimming left V 5 bases short and J 0 bases short, with 7 bases between. The CDR3 nucleotides are TGTGCCAGCAGCCCTTCGTACCAAGAGACCCAGTACTTC. This translates into CASSPSYQETQYF. The full variable domain, in which reference TRBV7-2 and TRBJ2-5 provide the parts outside the CDR3, is GAGVSQSPSNKVTEKGKDVELRCDPISGHTALYWYRQSLGQGLEFLIYFQGNSAPDKSGLPSDRFSAERTGGSVSTLTIQRTQQEDSAVYLCASSPSYQETQYFGPGTRLLVL.

The V gene is TRBV4-1, the J gene TRBJ2-5; TRBD2 matches at 9 bases. This CDR3 has 18 amino acids. Germline CDR1 MGHRA, CDR2 YSYEKL. With V trimmed by 4 bases and J by 5 bases, 17 bases remained unmatched. In nucleotides, the CDR3 is TGCGCCAGCAGCCGCACCGCCAGCACGGGACTAGCAGGGGAGACCCAGTACTTC. Translation gives CASSRTASTGLAGETQYF.

J is TRBJ1-1 and V is TRBV4-1; D gene unclear. The length of the CDR3 is 14 residues. Germline loops: CDR1 MGHRA, CDR2 YSYEKL. Between the trimmed V and J ends, which lost 4 bases and 1 base, there was a span of 10 bases. CDR3 coding DNA: TGCGCCAGCAGCCTTGCATGGGGGAACACTGAAGCTTTCTTT. Amino acids: CASSLAWGNTEAFF.

This chain uses TRBV28 with TRBJ1-5; no clear D gene. The length of the CDR3 is 14 residues. V gave up 6 bases and J gave up 9 bases, with 18 bases separating them. Germline V lookup: CDR1 MDHEN, CDR2 SYDVKM. The CDR3 here is CASRTPSGFGPQHF. In nucleotides, the CDR3 is TGTGCCAGCAGAACCCCATCGGGATTTGGGCCCCAGCATTTT.

The rearrangement links TRBV3-1 (or the pseudogene TRBV3-2) to TRBJ1-5; D is perhaps TRBD1 (5 bases). The germline gives CDR1 LGHDT, CDR2 YNNKEL (reference sequence). This CDR3 is built from 14 residues. The germline V and J ends were trimmed by 4 bases and 6 bases, with 13 bases remaining between them. The CDR3 coding sequence is TGTGCCAGCAGCCTTGGGGGGGGAGGTCAGCCCCAGCATTTT. This codes for CASSLGGGGQPQHF.

The V gene is TRBV6-5, the J gene TRBJ2-1; TRBD1 matches 11 bases. The CDR3 consists of 15 residues. Losses at the gene ends were 4 bases for V and 8 bases for J; bases not matched to a gene: 7. Germline V gene sequence: CDR1 MNHEY, CDR2 SVGAGI. This CDR3 reads CASSWTGGAGHEQFF. The CDR3 DNA follows: TGTGCCAGCAGTTGGACAGGGGGCGCTGGCCATGAGCAGTTCTTC.

This clone was seen a handful of times. The chain recombines TRBV10-3 with TRBJ2-1; a weak D match, TRBD2 (5 bases). The CDR3 contains 15 residues. V was clipped by 0 bases and J by 3 bases, with 9 bases between them. CDR1 is ENHRY, CDR2 SYGVKD, per germline. CDR3 loop: CAISESVGNYNEQFF. Written as DNA, the CDR3 is TGTGCCATCAGTGAGTCGGTCGGGAACTACAATGAGCAGTTCTTC.

This chain uses TRBV7-3 with TRBJ2-3; D is ambiguous. The CDR3 covers 11 residues. Trimming removed 8 bases from V and 5 bases from J, with 8 bases in between. Germline CDR1 reads SGHTA; CDR2 reads FQGTGA. DNA for the CDR3: TGTGCCAGCCGATTGGAAGATACGCAGTATTTT. Translating it yields CASRLEDTQYF. Together with reference TRBV7-3 and TRBJ2-3, the CDR3 gives the full variable domain: GAGVSQTPSNKVTEKGKYVELRCDPISGHTALYWYRQSLGQGPEFLIYFQGTGAADDSGLPNDRFFAVRPEGSVSTLKIQRTERGDSAVYLCASRLEDTQYFGPGTRLTVL.

This clone was seen more than once but under ten times. J is TRBJ2-5 and V is TRBV19; 8 bases align to TRBD1. The germline V gene has CDR1 LNHDA and CDR2 SQIVND (reference sequence). V shed 3 bases and J 3 bases; nucleotides not matched to a gene: 9. This CDR3 region has 16 residues. CDR3 DNA sequence: TGTGCCAGTAGTATCCGCCCAGGACAGGGTAAAGAGACCCAGTACTTC. Its protein product is CASSIRPGQGKETQYF.

The J gene is TRBJ2-2, the V gene TRBV7-3, with 8 nucleotides matching TRBD2. V trimming: 5 bases; J trimming: 6 bases; junction bases outside the gene matches: 11. The CDR3 runs to 16 residues. The germline CDR1 and CDR2 sequences are SGHTA and FQGTGA. The CDR3 sequence is CASSLGTRSVPGELFF. In DNA form, the CDR3 reads TGTGCCAGCAGCCTAGGGACTAGGTCAGTCCCCGGGGAGCTGTTTTTT.

The chain couples TRBV11-1 to TRBJ2-3; 8 bases fit TRBD2. CDR1 SGHAT and CDR2 FQDESV come from the germline V gene (reference sequence). The CDR3 totals 17 residues. With V trimmed by 0 bases and J by 4 bases, 9 bases remained unmatched. The CDR3 loop is CASSLAISGSGADTQYF. CDR3 DNA sequence: TGTGCCAGCAGCTTAGCGATCAGCGGGAGTGGCGCAGATACGCAGTATTTT.

This chain uses TRBV4-2 with TRBJ2-7; D is uncertain. The CDR3 spans 13 residues. Germline V gene sequence: CDR1 LGHNA, CDR2 YNFKEQ. Trimming shortened V by 1 base and J by 7 bases, and 11 bases separated the two germline ends. DNA of the CDR3: TGTGCCAGCAGCCAAGTGGAGACCCAGGAGCAGTACTTC. Translated, it gives CASSQVETQEQYF.